The present TCR beta chain was sequenced within a study of CD8 T cells in Susac syndrome. Sequencing of TCR beta covered CD8+ and CD4+ T cells obtained from blood. The germline gives CDR1 MDHEN, CDR2 SYDVKM. The CDR3 runs 14 residues. V was cut by 3 bases and J by 7 bases, with 13 bases left in between. RNA, at roughly 0.5 to 1 ug, was reverse transcribed with random hexamers. Amplification of TCR beta CDR3 spanned 54 Vbeta and 13 Jbeta via immunoSEQ multiplex PCR. Each CDR3 protein is one row after TCRdb ran MiXCR on the immunoSEQ multiplex PCR reads. Of a few hundred thousand distinct CDR3 sequences in the sample, roughly 85% were seen once.

The chain carries TRBV28 and TRBJ1-5; D ambiguous. The receptor's source is a human donor with multiple sclerosis. Sequenced input: CD8+ T cells from PBMCs. As DNA, the CDR3 is TGTGCCAGCAGTTTGAGTTGGGAGTGGCAGCCCCAGCATTTT. This translates into CASSLSWEWQPQHF.